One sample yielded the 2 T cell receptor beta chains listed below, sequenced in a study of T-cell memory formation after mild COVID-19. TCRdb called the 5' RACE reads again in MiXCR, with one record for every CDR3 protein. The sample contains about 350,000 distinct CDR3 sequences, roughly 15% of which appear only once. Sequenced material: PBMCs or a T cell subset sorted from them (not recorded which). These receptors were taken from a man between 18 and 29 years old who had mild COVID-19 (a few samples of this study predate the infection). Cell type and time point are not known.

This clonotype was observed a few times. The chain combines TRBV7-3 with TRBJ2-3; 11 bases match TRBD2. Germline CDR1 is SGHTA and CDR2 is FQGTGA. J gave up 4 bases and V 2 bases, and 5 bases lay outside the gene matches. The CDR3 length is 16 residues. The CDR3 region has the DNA TGTGCCAGCAGCTTATTTCTAGCGGGGGGTGCAGATACGCAGTATTTT. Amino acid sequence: CASSLFLAGGADTQYF. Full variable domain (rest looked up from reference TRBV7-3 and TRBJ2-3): GAGVSQTPSNKVTEKGKYVELRCDPISGHTALYWYRQSLGQGPEFLIYFQGTGAADDSGLPNDRFFAVRPEGSVSTLKIQRTERGDSAVYLCASSLFLAGGADTQYFGPGTRLTVL.

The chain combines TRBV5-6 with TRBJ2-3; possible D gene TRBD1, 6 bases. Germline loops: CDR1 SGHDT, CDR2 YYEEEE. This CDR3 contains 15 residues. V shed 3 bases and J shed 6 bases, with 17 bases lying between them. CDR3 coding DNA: TGTGCCAGCAGCTCACAGGGATTACCGGGCGATACGCAGTATTTT. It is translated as CASSSQGLPGDTQYF.